The TCR beta chain under discussion was sequenced for a study of blood T cell repertoires in COVID-19. The protocol was immunoSEQ multiplex PCR, while the TCRdb copy is restricted to in-frame clones and leaves out a portion. The data show over 80,000 clones, with about 86% seen just once and approximately 1.3% held by the top ten. The CDR3 is 11 amino acids. Trimming took off 8 bases at V and 8 bases at J, with 12 bases between the two ends. Germline CDR1 reads MNHEY; CDR2 reads SMNVEV (reference sequence). This TCR was sampled from a man older than 75 with active or convalescent COVID-19. This chain links TRBV27 with TRBJ1-1; D is perhaps TRBD1 (5 bases). Sequenced sample: peripheral blood. The CDR3 protein is CASLRQSEAFF. The CDR3 coding sequence is TGTGCCAGCCTAAGACAGAGCGAAGCTTTCTTT.